A single sample is the source of the 4 T cell receptor beta chains below, sequenced in a study of blood T cell repertoires in COVID-19. Assay: immunoSEQ multiplex PCR; the TCRdb copy retains only in-frame clones and omits some. The table includes tens of thousands of clones, about 80% detected once. Sequencing used peripheral blood. The source of these receptors is a man aged 45-65 years with active or convalescent COVID-19.

J is TRBJ2-7 and V is TRBV10-2; 8 bases are shared with TRBD1. Germline V lookup: CDR1 WSHSY, CDR2 SAAADI. Trimming cost V 2 bases and J 2 bases; bases outside gene matches: 8. The CDR3 is 16 amino acids. In nucleotides, the CDR3 is TGCGCCAGCAGTGAGCCCGAGACAGGGGACCCCTACGAGCAGTACTTC. It translates to CASSEPETGDPYEQYF.

By proportion, this clone is medium-sized. The gene calls are TRBV9 and TRBJ2-3; 7 bases match TRBD2. This CDR3 has 16 amino acids. V trimming: 0 bases; J trimming: 3 bases; junction bases outside the gene matches: 7. Germline loops: CDR1 SGDLS, CDR2 YYNGEE. The CDR3, as DNA: TGTGCCAGCAGCGTAGGTGGGGGGGTGAGGACAGATACGCAGTATTTT. Translation: CASSVGGGVRTDTQYF.

The CDR3 sequence: CASRQRESYEQYF. The CDR3 DNA sequence: TGTGCCAGCAGACAGCGGGAATCCTACGAGCAGTACTTC. V usage is TRBV6-5 and J usage is TRBJ2-7, with 7 bases identical to TRBD2. This CDR3 is 13 amino acids long. CDR1 is MNHEY and CDR2 is SVGAGI in the germline V gene. V lost 6 bases to trimming and J lost 1 base; unmatched junction nucleotides: 3.

The V call is TRBV9, the J call TRBJ1-5; D may be TRBD1 (6 bases). Trimming shortened V by 2 bases and J by 6 bases, and 12 bases separated the two germline ends. In germline, CDR1 is SGDLS, CDR2 YYNGEE. The CDR3 sequence is 14 residues long. The CDR3 loop reads CASSVGQSPQPQHF. The CDR3 coding sequence is TGTGCCAGCAGCGTGGGACAATCCCCTCAGCCCCAGCATTTT.